A single TCR beta chain is shown here with its context. This sample was taken from a study of control samples from healthy donors and cancer patients. The protocol was immunoSEQ multiplex PCR, while the TCRdb copy is restricted to in-frame clones and leaves out a portion. The table lists 150,000 or so clones, 80% to 90% of them singletons. The CDR3 extends over 15 amino acids. Germline CDR1 MNHEY, CDR2 SMNVEV (reference sequence). Trimming at V came to 0 bases and at J to 6 bases, leaving 2 bases not matched to a gene. The V and J genes are TRBV27 and TRBJ1-4; TRBD1 aligns across 9 bases. Input material: blood. The sequence came from a man aged 18 to 29 in good health. In nucleotides, the CDR3 is TGTGCCAGCAGTTTATCCTGGACAGGGGATGAAAAACTGTTTTTT. It codes for CASSLSWTGDEKLFF.